This T cell receptor beta chain was sequenced in a study of neurological immune-mediated disorders. Time point specified: longitudinal time-point 2. Study-wide points: Patients with HTLV-1-associated myelopathy showed the most TCR clonal expansion. Those with multiple sclerosis showed the least, falling below healthy controls.

There are many counts of this clonotype. What it recognizes is unknown. With 10-nucleotide random UMIs, 5'RACE was used to make the cDNA. Each sequencing run yielded over 160 million TCR-beta sequences from 15-18 subjects. TCRdb re-called the 5' RACE reads with MiXCR, one entry per CDR3 protein. The table records about 90,000 distinct CDR3 sequences, about 13% of them present only once. With V trimmed by 7 bases and J by 0 bases, 9 bases remained unmatched. This CDR3 is 16 amino acids long. Germline CDR1 and CDR2: SGHRS and YFSETQ. The sample taken for sequencing was PBMCs. V gene TRBV5-1 combines with J gene TRBJ2-3; 9 bases line up with TRBD1. This receptor was identified in a female donor with HTLV-1-associated myelopathy (HAM/TSP). As DNA, the CDR3 is TGCGCCAGCTCCTTACAAGGGACAGGGAGCACAGATACGCAGTATTTT. It encodes CASSLQGTGSTDTQYF.